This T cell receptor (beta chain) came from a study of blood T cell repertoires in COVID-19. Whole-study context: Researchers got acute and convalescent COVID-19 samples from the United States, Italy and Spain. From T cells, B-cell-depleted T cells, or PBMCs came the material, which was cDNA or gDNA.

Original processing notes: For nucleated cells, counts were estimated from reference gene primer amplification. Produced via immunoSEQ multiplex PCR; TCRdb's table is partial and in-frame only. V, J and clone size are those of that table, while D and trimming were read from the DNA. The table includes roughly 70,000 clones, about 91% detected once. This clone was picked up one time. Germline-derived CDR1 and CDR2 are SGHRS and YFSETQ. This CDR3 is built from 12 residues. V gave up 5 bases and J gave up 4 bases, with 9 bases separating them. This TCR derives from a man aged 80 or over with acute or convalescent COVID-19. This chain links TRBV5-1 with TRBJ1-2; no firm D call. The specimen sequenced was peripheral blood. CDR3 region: CASSNAAYGYTF. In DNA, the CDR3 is TGCGCCAGCAGTAACGCGGCCTATGGCTACACCTTC.